The clone carrying this T cell receptor (beta chain) showed up just a few times. This record comes from a study of response to subunit inactivated influenza vaccine. This CDR3 spans 20 amino acids. MiXCR, applied by TCRdb to the RT-PCR reads, yields one record per CDR3 protein. The sample lists more than 550,000 distinct CDR3 sequences, approximately 10% occurring once. The sample was also reused in another study, on T cells expressing NK-cell markers. Per that paper: Scientists made TCR beta cDNA using 5'RACE template switching with UMIs.

The receptor's source is a middle-aged man who received an inactivated influenza vaccine. This rearrangement joins TRBV21-1 to TRBJ2-5; the table's D call, TRBD1, has no DNA check behind it. TRBV21-1 is annotated as a pseudogene. This specimen was PBMCs from blood, taken on the day of vaccination. The DNA for the CDR3 is TGTGCCAGCAGCAAAGGCAGGACAGGGGAACGGTCCGTGTGGGGAGAGACCCAGTACTTC. The encoded protein is CASSKGRTGERSVWGETQYF.